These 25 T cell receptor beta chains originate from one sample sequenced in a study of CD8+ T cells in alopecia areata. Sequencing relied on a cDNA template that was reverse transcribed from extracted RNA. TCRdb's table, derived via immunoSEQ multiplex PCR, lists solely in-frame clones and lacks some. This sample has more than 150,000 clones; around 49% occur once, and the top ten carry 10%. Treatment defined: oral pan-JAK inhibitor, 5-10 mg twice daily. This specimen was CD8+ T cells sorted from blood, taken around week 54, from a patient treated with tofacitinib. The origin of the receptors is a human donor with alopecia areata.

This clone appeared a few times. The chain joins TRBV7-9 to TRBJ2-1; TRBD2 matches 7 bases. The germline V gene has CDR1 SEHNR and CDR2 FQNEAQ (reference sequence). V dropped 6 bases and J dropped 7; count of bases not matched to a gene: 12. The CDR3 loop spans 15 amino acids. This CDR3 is CASRLNAGTKNEQFF. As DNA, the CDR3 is TGTGCCAGCAGGTTGAACGCCGGGACTAAGAATGAGCAGTTCTTC.

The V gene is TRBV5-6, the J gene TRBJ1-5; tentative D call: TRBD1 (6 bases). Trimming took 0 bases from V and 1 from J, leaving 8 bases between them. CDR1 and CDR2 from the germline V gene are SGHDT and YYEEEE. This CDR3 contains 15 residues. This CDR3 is CASSLAGASNQPQHF. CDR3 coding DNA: TGTGCCAGCAGCTTGGCAGGGGCAAGCAATCAGCCCCAGCATTTT.

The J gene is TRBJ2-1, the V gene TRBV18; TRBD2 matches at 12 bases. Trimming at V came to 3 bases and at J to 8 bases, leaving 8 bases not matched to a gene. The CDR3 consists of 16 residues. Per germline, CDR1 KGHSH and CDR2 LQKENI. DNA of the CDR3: TGTGCCAGCTCACCTTCGCTAGCGGGGGGGTCGCATGAGCAGTTCTTC. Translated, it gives CASSPSLAGGSHEQFF.

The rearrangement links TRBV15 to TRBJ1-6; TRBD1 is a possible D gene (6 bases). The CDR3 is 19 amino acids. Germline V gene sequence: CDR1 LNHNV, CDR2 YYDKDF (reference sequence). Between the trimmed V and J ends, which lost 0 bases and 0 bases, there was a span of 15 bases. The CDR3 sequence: CATSRDPWDMDSYNSPLHF. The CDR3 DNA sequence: TGTGCCACCAGCAGAGACCCCTGGGACATGGACTCCTATAATTCACCCCTCCACTTT.

CDR3 residues: CASSQVQGNEQFF. CDR3 bases: TGCGCCAGCAGCCAAGTACAAGGGAATGAGCAGTTCTTC. The V gene is TRBV4-1, the J gene TRBJ2-1; D unclear. Germline lookup yields CDR1 MGHRA and CDR2 YSYEKL. The CDR3 sequence is 13 residues long. Trimming took 1 base from V and 7 from J, leaving 8 bases between them.

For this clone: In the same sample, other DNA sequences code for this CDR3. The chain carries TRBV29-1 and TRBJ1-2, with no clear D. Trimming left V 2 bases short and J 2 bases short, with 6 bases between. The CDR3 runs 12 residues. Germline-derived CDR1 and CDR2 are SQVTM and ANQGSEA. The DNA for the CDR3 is TGCAGCGTTGAATGGGCCAACTATGGCTACACCTTC. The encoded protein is CSVEWANYGYTF.

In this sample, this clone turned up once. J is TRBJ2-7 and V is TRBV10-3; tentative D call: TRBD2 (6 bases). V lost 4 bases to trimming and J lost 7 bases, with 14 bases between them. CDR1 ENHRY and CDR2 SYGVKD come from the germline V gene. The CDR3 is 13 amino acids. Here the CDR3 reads CAISADLSGEQYF. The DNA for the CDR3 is TGTGCCATCAGTGCCGACCTGAGCGGGGAGCAGTACTTC.

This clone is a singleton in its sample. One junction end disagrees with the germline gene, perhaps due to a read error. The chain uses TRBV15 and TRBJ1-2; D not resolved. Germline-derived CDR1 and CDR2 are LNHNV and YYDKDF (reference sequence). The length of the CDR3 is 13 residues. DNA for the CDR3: TGTGCCACCAGCAGAGATCCCCGACCCGCCCGGGACTTC. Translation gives CATSRDPRPARDF.

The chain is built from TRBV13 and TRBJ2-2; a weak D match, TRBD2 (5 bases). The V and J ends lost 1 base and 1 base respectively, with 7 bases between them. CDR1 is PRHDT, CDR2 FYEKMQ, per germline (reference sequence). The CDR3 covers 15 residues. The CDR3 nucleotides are TGTGCCAGCAGCTTAGACAGCGGGAACACCGGGGAGCTGTTTTTT. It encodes CASSLDSGNTGELFF.

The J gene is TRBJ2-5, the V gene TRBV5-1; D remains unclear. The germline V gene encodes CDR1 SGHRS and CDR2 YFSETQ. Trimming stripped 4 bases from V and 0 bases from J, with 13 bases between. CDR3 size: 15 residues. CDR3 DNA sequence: TGCGCCAGCAGCCCCCACGCCGACTACCAAGAGACCCAGTACTTC. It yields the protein CASSPHADYQETQYF. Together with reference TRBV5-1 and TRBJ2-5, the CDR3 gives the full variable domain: KAGVTQTPRYLIKTRGQQVTLSCSPISGHRSVSWYQQTPGQGLQFLFEYFSETQRNKGNFPGRFSGRQFSNSRSEMNVSTLELGDSALYLCASSPHADYQETQYFGPGTRLLVL.

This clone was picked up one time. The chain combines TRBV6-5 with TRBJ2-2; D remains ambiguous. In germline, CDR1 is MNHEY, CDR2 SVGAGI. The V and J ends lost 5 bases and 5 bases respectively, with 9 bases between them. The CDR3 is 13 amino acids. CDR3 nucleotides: TGTGCCAGCAGTCACCCACCTACCGGGGAGCTGTTTTTT. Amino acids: CASSHPPTGELFF.

The CDR3 nucleotides are TGTGCCAGCAGCTTAGAGGGGGGGCAGCCCCAGCATTTT. Amino acid sequence: CASSLEGGQPQHF. The chain joins TRBV7-2 to TRBJ1-5; D may be TRBD1 (6 bases). Germline assignment: CDR1 SGHTA and CDR2 FQGNSA. The germline V and J ends were trimmed by 1 base and 7 bases, with 8 bases remaining between them. The CDR3 has 13 amino acids. Based on the CDR3 plus reference TRBV7-2 and TRBJ1-5, the full variable domain is GAGVSQSPSNKVTEKGKDVELRCDPISGHTALYWYRQSLGQGLEFLIYFQGNSAPDKSGLPSDRFSAERTGGSVSTLTIQRTQQEDSAVYLCASSLEGGQPQHFGDGTRLSIL.

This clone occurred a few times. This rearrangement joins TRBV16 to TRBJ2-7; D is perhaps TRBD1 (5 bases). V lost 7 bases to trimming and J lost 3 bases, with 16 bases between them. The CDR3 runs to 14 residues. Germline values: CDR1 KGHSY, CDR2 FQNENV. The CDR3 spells CASNEAGWFYEQYF. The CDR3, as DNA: TGTGCCAGCAACGAGGCAGGGTGGTTCTACGAGCAGTACTTC.

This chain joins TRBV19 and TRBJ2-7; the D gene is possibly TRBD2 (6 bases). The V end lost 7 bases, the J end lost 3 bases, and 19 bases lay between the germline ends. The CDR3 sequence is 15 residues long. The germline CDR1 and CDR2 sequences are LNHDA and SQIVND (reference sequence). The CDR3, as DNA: TGTGCCAGTACCATCAAGGGCGGGGCGCACTACGAGCAGTACTTC. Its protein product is CASTIKGGAHYEQYF.

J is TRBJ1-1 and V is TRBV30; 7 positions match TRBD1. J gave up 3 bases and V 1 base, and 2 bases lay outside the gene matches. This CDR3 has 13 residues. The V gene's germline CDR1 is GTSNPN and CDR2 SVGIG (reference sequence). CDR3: CAWSEGGHTEAFF. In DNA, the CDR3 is TGTGCCTGGAGTGAAGGGGGCCACACTGAAGCTTTCTTT.

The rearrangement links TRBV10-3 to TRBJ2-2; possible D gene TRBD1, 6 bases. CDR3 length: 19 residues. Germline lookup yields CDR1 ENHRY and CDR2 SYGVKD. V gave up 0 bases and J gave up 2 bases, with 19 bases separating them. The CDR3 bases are TGTGCCATCAGTGAGTCCGCCAGGGGAAGTCGTCCAAACACCGGGGAGCTGTTTTTT. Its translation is CAISESARGSRPNTGELFF.

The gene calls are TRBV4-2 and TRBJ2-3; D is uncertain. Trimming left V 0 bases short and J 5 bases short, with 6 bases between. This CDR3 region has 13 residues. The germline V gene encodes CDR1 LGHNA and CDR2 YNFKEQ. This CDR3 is CASSQEALDTQYF. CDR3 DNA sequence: TGTGCCAGCAGCCAAGAAGCGTTAGATACGCAGTATTTT.

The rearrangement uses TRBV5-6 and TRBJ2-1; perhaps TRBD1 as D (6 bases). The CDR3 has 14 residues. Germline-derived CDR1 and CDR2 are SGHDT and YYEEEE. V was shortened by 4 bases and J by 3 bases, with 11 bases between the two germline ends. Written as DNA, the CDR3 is TGTGCCAGCAGCCAGGGGTTTGACTACAATGAGCAGTTCTTC. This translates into CASSQGFDYNEQFF.

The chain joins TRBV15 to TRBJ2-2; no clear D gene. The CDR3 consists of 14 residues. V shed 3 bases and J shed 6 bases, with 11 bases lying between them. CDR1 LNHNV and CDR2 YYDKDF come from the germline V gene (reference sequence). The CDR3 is CATSSGGESGELFF. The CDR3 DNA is TGTGCCACCAGCAGCGGTGGGGAATCCGGGGAGCTGTTTTTT.

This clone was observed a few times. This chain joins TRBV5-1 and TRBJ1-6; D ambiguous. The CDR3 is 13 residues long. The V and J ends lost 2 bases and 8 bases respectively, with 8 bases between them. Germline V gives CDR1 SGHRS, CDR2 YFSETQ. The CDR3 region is CASSLGSDSPLHF. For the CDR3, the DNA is TGCGCCAGCAGCTTAGGGTCGGATTCACCCCTCCACTTT.

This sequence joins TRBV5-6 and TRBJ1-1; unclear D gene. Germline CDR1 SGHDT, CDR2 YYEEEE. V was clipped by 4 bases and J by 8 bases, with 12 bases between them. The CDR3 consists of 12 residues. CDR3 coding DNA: TGTGCCAGCAGCCGGGGAGGAGTGGAAGCTTTCTTT. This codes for CASSRGGVEAFF.

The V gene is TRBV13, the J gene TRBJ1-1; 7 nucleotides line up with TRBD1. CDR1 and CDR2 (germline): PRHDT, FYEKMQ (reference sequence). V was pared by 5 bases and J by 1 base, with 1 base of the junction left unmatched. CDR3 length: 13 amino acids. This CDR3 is CASSGTENTEAFF. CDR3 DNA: TGTGCCAGCAGCGGGACAGAGAACACTGAAGCTTTCTTT.

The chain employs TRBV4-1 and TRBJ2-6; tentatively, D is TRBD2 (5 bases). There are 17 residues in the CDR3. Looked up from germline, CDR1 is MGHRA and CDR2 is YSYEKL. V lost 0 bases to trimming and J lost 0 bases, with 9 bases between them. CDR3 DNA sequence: TGCGCCAGCAGCCAAGACTCGGGAACCTCTGGGGCCAACGTCCTGACTTTC. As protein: CASSQDSGTSGANVLTF.

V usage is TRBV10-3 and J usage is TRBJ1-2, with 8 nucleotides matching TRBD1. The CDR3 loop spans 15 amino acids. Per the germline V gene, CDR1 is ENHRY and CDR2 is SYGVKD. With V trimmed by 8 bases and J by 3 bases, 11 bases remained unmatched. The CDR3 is CAIGGADRVDYGYTF. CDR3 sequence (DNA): TGTGCCATCGGGGGGGCGGACAGGGTCGACTATGGCTACACCTTC.

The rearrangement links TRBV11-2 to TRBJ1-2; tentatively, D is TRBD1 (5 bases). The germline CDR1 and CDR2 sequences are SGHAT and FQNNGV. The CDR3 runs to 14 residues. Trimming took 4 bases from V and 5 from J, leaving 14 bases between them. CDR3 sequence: CASSYAGTDYGYTF. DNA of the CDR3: TGTGCCAGCAGCTACGCCGGGACGGATTATGGCTACACCTTC.